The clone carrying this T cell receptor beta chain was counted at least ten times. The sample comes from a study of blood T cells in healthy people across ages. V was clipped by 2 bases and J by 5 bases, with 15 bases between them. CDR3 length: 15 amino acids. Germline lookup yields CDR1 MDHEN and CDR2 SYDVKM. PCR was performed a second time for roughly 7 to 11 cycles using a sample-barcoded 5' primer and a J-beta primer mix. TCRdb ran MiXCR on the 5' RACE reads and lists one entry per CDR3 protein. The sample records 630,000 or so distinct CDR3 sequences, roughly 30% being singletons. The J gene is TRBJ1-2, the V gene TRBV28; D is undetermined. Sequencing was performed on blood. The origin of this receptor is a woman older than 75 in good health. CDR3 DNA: TGTGCCAGCAGTTTAGGGAGGCAGGCATCATATGGCTACACCTTC. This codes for CASSLGRQASYGYTF.